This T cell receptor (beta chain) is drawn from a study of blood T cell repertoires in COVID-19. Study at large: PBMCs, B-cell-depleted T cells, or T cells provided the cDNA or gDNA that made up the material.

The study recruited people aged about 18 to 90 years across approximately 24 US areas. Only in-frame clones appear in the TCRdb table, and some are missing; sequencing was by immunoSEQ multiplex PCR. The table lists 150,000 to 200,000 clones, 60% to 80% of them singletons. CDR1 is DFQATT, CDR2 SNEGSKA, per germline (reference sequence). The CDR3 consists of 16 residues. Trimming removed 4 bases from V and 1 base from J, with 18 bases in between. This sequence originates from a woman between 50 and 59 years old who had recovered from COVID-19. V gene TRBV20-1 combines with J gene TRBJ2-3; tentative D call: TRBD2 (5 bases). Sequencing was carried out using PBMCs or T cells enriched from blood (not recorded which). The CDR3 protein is CSATDGGSAGTDTQYF. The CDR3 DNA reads TGCAGTGCTACTGATGGCGGTAGCGCTGGCACAGATACGCAGTATTTT.